Sequencing of this TCR beta chain was carried out in a study of cytomegalovirus exposure and HLA in healthy donors. Overall study: Researchers found that just over 80% of 398 genotyped donors fell within the Caucasian-associated ancestry cluster.

Trimming removed 8 bases from V and 0 bases from J; junction bases left unmatched: 9. There are 15 residues in the CDR3. Germline-derived CDR1 and CDR2 are MNHNS and SASEGT. It was with 60 Vbeta and 13 Jbeta primers that the PCR ran. Using immunoSEQ multiplex PCR, the repertoire was profiled, and TCRdb retains in-frame clones only, with some absent. The sample shows some 90,000 clones, 65% to 80% of them seen only once. The sequencing input was PBMCs. This chain joins TRBV6-1 and TRBJ2-7; 8 bases are a match to TRBD2. This TCR derives from a man between 25 and 39 years old in good health and CMV-seronegative. The CDR3 nucleotides are TGTGCCAGCCTTACGGGTAGCGGGGTCTCCTACGAGCAGTACTTC. It specifies CASLTGSGVSYEQYF.